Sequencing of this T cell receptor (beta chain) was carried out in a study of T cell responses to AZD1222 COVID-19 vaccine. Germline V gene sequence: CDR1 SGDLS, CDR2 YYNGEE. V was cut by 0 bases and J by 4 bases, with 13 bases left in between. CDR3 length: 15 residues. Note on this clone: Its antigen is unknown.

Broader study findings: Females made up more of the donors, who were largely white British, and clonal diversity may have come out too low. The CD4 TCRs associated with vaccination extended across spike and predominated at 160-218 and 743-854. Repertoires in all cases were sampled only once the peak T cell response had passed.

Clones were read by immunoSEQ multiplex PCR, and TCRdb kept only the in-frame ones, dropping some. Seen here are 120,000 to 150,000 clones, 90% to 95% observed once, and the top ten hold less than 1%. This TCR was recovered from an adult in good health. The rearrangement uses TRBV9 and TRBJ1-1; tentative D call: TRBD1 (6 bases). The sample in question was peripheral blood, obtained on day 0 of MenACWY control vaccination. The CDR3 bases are TGTGCCAGCAGCGTAGCTACAGGGTCGGGCACTGAAGCTTTCTTT. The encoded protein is CASSVATGSGTEAFF.